The entry that follows covers one T cell receptor (beta chain) sequence. The data originate from a study of control samples from healthy donors and cancer patients. Sequenced by immunoSEQ multiplex PCR; TCRdb stores in-frame clones only, minus some. The sample holds 150,000 to 200,000 clones, roughly 88% seen once. The sequencing input was blood. This clonotype was sampled from a woman aged 25 to 39 in good health.

The CDR3 DNA follows: TGCGCCAGCAGCCAAGTTATGGTGGGGAACTATGGCTACACCTTC. This translates into CASSQVMVGNYGYTF. The gene calls are TRBV4-1 and TRBJ1-2, with no clear D. This CDR3 region has 15 residues. V was trimmed by 1 base and J by 2 bases, leaving 11 bases between them. The germline V gene has CDR1 MGHRA and CDR2 YSYEKL.